This TCR beta chain emerged from a study of blood T cell repertoires in COVID-19 (TCRdb year 2020). Study-wide context: The collaborator samples originated in the United States, Italy and Spain and spanned the acute and convalescent phases of COVID-19. A freely available public database, intended as a resource for researchers studying the immune response to SARS-CoV-2, is where the repertoires were released. The samples were drawn from the first 160 participants of the ongoing ImmuneRACE study and from 1,254 subjects provided by 6 global collaborators. Nearly every sample came with metadata listing a de-identified subject ID, COVID-19 status, age in years and sex. The prospective study material was composed of cDNA or gDNA derived from T cells, B-cell-depleted T cells, or PBMCs. Subjects who had been exposed to COVID-19, were actively infected with it, or had recovered from it provided the deeply sampled blood TCRbeta repertoires that made up the dataset. Where available, HLA class I and class II types were taken from metadata supplied by the sample provider and were not determined by assay-based typing.

The immunoSEQ Assay, a bias-controlled multiplex PCR, was used to amplify TCRbeta CDR3 regions from genomic DNA. In the authors' own workflow: The number of nucleated cells in each sample was estimated from the amplification of reference gene primers within the assay. Sequence reads were collapsed and filtered to measure the absolute abundance of every unique TCRbeta CDR3 rearrangement. For each sample, productive Simpson clonality was calculated as the square root of Simpson's diversity index over productive rearrangements. The immuneACCESS repertoire file appears here via TCRdb, limited to in-frame rearrangements. These files lack a portion of the clones; in checked studies, under half of the deficit traces to unresolved V genes, and the cause of the others is not known. That table is the source of V, J and clone size, and D and trimming were worked out from the DNA. The sample table holds about 270,000 clones, of which around 91% were seen once. The ten top clones hold roughly 2.5% of the sample.

The germline V gene provides CDR1 SGHRS and CDR2 YFSETQ. For this chain, trimming is 4 bases at the V end and 5 bases at the J end, and the number of junction bases without a gene match is 2. From its cysteine to its phenylalanine, the CDR3 spans 15 amino acids. Just the 45-base CDR3 DNA is kept, in frame starting at base 1. Participants in the prospective study were aged about 18 to 90 years, lived in 24 United States geographic areas, and enrolled through a virtual design. In the prospective study, cohorts were assigned on the basis of participant-reported clinical history obtained from a screening survey and a study questionnaire. ImmuneRACE Cohort 3 recovered participants were defined by two consecutive negative NP/OP PCR tests, healthcare professional clearance, or symptom resolution. In the prospective study, mobile phlebotomists collected whole blood, serum and a nasopharyngeal or oropharyngeal swab from each participant. Over a 2-month period, participants in the prospective study had the option of providing additional blood draws and questionnaires. Before DNA extraction, prospective study blood samples were shipped either frozen or at room temperature.

Study-wide conclusions, independent of this receptor: Clinical and demographic metadata were provided uncurated, with the amount varying by source and participant.

Comment on this clone: No antigen is known for it. Per-base qualities were not stored, and no clone one base away is much larger.

The sequence joins TRBV5-1 to TRBJ2-1; 14 of the junction bases match TRBD2. The sample was PBMCs or T cells enriched from blood (not recorded which). The TCR originated in a young woman who had recovered from COVID-19. The CDR3 in this case is CASSLGLAGDNEQFF. In nucleotide form, the sequence is TGCGCCAGCAGCCTGGGACTAGCGGGAGACAATGAGCAGTTCTTC.